One and the same sample provided the 7 T cell receptor beta chains below, sequenced in a study of T cells in Graves' hyperthyroidism and ophthalmopathy. Researchers took RNA transcripts and amplified the TCR beta CDR3 regions from them. The TCR CDR3 first-round RT-PCR relied on the HTBI primer set. MiXCR, applied by TCRdb to the multiplex PCR reads, yields one record per CDR3 protein. The sample has under 250,000 distinct CDR3 sequences, about a sixth seen once. Sequencing used blood. All receptors derive from a woman between 50 and 59 years old with Graves' hyperthyroidism.

This clonotype came up a few times. V is TRBV3-1 and J is TRBJ2-1; no firm D call. V was trimmed by 0 bases and J by 9 bases, leaving 12 bases between them. The CDR3 loop spans 14 amino acids. The germline V gene has CDR1 LGHDT and CDR2 YNNKEL (reference sequence). CDR3 bases: TGTGCCAGCAGCCAAGATACGGTGGAACGTGAGCAGTTCTTC. Its protein product is CASSQDTVEREQFF.

This clonotype has at least ten counts. The J gene is TRBJ2-7, the V gene TRBV10-3; possible D gene TRBD1, 5 bases. Trimming took 3 bases from V and 5 from J, leaving 11 bases between them. Germline CDR1 reads ENHRY; CDR2 reads SYGVKD. The CDR3 extends over 13 amino acids. As DNA, the CDR3 is TGTGCCATCAGTGACAGGGCTACGGACGAGCAGTACTTC. Protein product: CAISDRATDEQYF.

Only a few counts were recorded for this clonotype. A much bigger clone sits one base away, suggesting this may be a read error. This chain links TRBV6-1 with TRBJ2-1; D gene unclear. The CDR3 is made up of 16 amino acids. V was shortened by 9 bases and J by 7 bases, with 25 bases between the two germline ends. Per the germline V gene, CDR1 is MNHNS and CDR2 is SASEGT. The CDR3 loop reads CASCGHQMDWVNEQFF. CDR3 coding DNA: TGTGCCAGTTGTGGCCACCAGATGGATTGGGTGAATGAGCAGTTCTTC.

There are many counts of this clonotype. The rearrangement uses TRBV29-1 and TRBJ2-1, with a possible D match to TRBD2 (5 bases). Between the trimmed V and J ends, which lost 5 bases and 12 bases, there was a span of 20 bases. The germline V gene has CDR1 SQVTM and CDR2 ANQGSEA. This CDR3 is built from 13 residues. As DNA, the CDR3 is TGCAGCGTTCCCGGGCCCTTATCAAGCGGGCAGTTCTTC. This codes for CSVPGPLSSGQFF.

The chain is built from TRBV5-4 and TRBJ1-2; D not resolved. The germline gives CDR1 SGHNT, CDR2 YYREEE (reference sequence). The germline V and J ends were trimmed by 4 bases and 5 bases, with 18 bases remaining between them. The CDR3 is 15 residues long. CDR3 sequence reads: CASSPRTGSQYGYTF. CDR3 nucleotides: TGTGCCAGCAGCCCCCGGACGGGCAGCCAATATGGCTACACCTTC.

V is TRBV24-1 and J is TRBJ2-2; D uncertain. The CDR3 has 11 amino acids. V was pared by 4 bases and J by 10 bases, with 6 bases between. Per germline, CDR1 KGHDR and CDR2 SFDVKD. CDR3 region: CATSEFKELFF. The CDR3 DNA is TGTGCCACCAGTGAATTCAAGGAGCTGTTTTTT.

This chain uses TRBV19 with TRBJ1-4, with a tentative D call TRBD1 (5 bases). From germline, CDR1 is LNHDA and CDR2 SQIVND (reference sequence). The CDR3 contains 15 residues. Trimming took off 2 bases at V and 5 bases at J, with 12 bases between the two ends. CDR3 protein: CASSILGTANEKLFF. The CDR3 DNA sequence: TGTGCCAGTAGTATATTGGGGACGGCAAATGAAAAACTGTTTTTT.